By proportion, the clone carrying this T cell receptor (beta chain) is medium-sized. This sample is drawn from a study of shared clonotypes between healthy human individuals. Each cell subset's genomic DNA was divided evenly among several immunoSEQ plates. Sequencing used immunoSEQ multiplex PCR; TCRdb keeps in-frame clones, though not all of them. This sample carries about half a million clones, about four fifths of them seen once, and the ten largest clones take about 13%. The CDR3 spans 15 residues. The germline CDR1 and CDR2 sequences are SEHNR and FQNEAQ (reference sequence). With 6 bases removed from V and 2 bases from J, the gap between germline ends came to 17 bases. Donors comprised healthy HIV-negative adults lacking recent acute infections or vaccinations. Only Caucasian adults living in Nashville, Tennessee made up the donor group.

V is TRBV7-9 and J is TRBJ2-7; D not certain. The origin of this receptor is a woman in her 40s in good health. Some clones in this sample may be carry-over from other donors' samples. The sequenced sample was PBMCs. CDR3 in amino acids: CASSFLRYSPYEQYF. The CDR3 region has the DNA TGTGCCAGCAGTTTCCTCCGCTACTCACCCTACGAGCAGTACTTC.